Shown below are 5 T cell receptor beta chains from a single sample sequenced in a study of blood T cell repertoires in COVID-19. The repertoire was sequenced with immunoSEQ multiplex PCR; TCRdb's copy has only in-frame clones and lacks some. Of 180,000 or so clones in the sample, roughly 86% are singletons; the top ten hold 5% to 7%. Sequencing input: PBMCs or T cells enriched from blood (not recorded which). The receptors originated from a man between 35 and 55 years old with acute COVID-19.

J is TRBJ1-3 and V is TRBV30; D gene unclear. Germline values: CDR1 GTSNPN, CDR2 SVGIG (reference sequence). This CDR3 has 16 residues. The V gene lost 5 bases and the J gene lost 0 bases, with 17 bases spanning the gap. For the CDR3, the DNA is TGTGCCTGGCACGACTGGTTAGGAGGCTCTGGAAACACCATATATTTT. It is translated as CAWHDWLGGSGNTIYF. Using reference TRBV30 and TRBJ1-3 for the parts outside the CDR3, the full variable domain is SQTIHQWPATLVQPVGSPLSLECTVEGTSNPNLYWYRQAAGRGLQLLFYSVGIGQISSEVPQNLSASRPQDRQFILSSKKLLLSDSGFYLCAWHDWLGGSGNTIYFGEGSWLTVV.

CDR3 sequence (DNA): TGCAGCGTTGAGGTTCGGGGAATTAACACTGAAGCTTTCTTT. It encodes CSVEVRGINTEAFF. The rearrangement links TRBV29-1 to TRBJ1-1, with D unclear. V gave up 3 bases and J gave up 2 bases, with 13 bases separating them. The CDR3 runs 14 residues. Looked up from germline, CDR1 is SQVTM and CDR2 is ANQGSEA. The full variable domain, in which reference TRBV29-1 and TRBJ1-1 provide the parts outside the CDR3, is SAVISQKPSRDICQRGTSLTIQCQVDSQVTMMFWYRQQPGQSLTLIATANQGSEATYESGFVIDKFPISRPNLTFSTLTVSNMSPEDSSIYLCSVEVRGINTEAFFGQGTRLTVV.

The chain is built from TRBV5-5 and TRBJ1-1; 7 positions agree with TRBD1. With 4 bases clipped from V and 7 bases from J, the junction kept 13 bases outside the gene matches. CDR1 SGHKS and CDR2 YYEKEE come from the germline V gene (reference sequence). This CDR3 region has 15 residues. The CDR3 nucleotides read TGTGCCAGCAGCGACAGGACCAGGGGACAGTATGAAGCTTTCTTT. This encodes CASSDRTRGQYEAFF.

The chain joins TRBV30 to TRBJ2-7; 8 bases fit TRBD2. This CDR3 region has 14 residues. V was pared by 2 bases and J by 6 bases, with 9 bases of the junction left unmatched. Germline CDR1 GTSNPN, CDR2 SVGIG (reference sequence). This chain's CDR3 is CAWSTGLVSPEQYF. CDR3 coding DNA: TGTGCCTGGAGTACGGGACTAGTTTCCCCCGAGCAGTACTTC.

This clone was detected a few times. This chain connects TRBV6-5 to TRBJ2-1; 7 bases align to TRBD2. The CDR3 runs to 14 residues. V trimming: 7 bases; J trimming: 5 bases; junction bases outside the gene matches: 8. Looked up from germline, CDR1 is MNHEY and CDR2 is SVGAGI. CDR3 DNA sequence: TGTGCCAGCACAGCGGGGAGGGCTAACAATGAGCAGTTCTTC. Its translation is CASTAGRANNEQFF.